The 6 T cell receptor beta chains below were found in one sample sequenced in a study of cytotoxic CD8 clonotypes in ibrutinib-treated CLL. The assay was immunoSEQ multiplex PCR, and TCRdb's table has in-frame clones only and misses some. The data hold over 95,000 clones, with 50% to 65% observed a single time. The sample in question was PBMCs, obtained after 24 months of ibrutinib treatment. The receptors originated from a human donor with chronic lymphocytic leukemia.

The chain uses TRBV29-1 and TRBJ2-7; D is unresolved. V lost 6 bases and J 2 bases, leaving 17 bases between the germline ends. This CDR3 has 14 amino acids. Germline V lookup: CDR1 SQVTM, CDR2 ANQGSEA. The CDR3 DNA reads TGCAGCGTGGCGAAATCGACGGATCCCTACGAGCAGTACTTC. Its translation: CSVAKSTDPYEQYF.

CDR3 nucleotides: TGTGCCAGCAGCGCAGTATCGAATCAGGGAATCTATGGCACTGAAGCTTTCTTT. Its protein is CASSAVSNQGIYGTEAFF. The rearrangement links TRBV13 to TRBJ1-1; possibly TRBD1 for D (5 bases). V lost 5 bases and J lost 4, with 26 bases in between. The CDR3 runs to 18 residues. The germline V gene encodes CDR1 PRHDT and CDR2 FYEKMQ (reference sequence).

V gene TRBV28 combines with J gene TRBJ1-1; D is unresolved. Germline V gene data show CDR1 as MDHEN and CDR2 as SYDVKM. V lost 4 bases to trimming and J lost 4 bases, with 13 bases between them. The CDR3 runs 14 residues. CDR3 in DNA: TGTGCCAGCAGTTCCGGTCGAGGAAGCACTGAAGCTTTCTTT. Amino acids: CASSSGRGSTEAFF.

Concerning this clone: A much larger clone lies a single base off, so this may be a read error. This chain joins TRBV7-9 and TRBJ2-5; unclear D gene. Germline lookup yields CDR1 SEHNR and CDR2 FQNEAQ (reference sequence). V was pared by 3 bases and J by 5 bases, with 4 bases between. The CDR3 contains 11 residues. The CDR3 sequence: CASSFGETQYF. CDR3 nucleotide sequence: TGTGCCAGCAGCTTCGGGGAGACCCAGTACTTC.

This clone has a single count. The rearrangement joins TRBV28 to TRBJ1-2, with TRBD1 identical over 7 bases. The CDR3 consists of 14 residues. With 3 bases clipped from V and 4 bases from J, the junction kept 5 bases outside the gene matches. Germline V gives CDR1 MDHEN, CDR2 SYDVKM. The DNA of the CDR3 is TGTGCCAGCAGTTTTCCAGGGGGGACCTATGGCTACACCTTC. Translating it yields CASSFPGGTYGYTF.

This chain connects TRBV30 to TRBJ1-2; 8 bases are a match to TRBD1. Trimming took 4 bases from V and 6 from J; bases not matched to a gene: 10. Germline CDR1 and CDR2: GTSNPN and SVGIG (reference sequence). This CDR3 has 14 amino acids. The CDR3 nucleotides are TGTGCCTGGACCTATGGGGACAGGTATCATGGCTACACCTTC. It yields the protein CAWTYGDRYHGYTF.